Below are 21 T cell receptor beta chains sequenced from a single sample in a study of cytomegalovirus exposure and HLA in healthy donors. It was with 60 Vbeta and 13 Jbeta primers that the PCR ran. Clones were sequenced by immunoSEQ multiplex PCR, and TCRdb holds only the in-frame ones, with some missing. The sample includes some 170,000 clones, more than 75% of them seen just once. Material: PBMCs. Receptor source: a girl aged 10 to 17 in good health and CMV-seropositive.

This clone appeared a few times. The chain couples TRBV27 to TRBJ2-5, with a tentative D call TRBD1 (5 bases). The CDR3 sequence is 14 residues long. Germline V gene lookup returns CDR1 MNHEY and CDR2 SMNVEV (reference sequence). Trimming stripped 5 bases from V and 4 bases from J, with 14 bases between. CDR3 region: CASSNRPRRETQYF. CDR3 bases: TGTGCCAGCAGTAACAGGCCCCGGCGAGAGACCCAGTACTTC.

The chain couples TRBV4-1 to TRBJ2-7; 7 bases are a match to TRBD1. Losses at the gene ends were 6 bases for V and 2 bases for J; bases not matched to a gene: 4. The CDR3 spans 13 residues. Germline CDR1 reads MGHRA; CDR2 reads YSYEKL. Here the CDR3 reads CASRPTGAYEQYF. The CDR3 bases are TGCGCCAGCAGACCAACAGGGGCCTACGAGCAGTACTTC.

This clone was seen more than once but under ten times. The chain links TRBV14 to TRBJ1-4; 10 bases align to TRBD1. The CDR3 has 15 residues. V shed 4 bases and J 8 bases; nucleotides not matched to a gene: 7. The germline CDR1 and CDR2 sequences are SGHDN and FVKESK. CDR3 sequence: CASSPRQGAREKLFF. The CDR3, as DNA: TGTGCCAGCAGCCCCCGACAGGGGGCCCGCGAAAAACTGTTTTTT.

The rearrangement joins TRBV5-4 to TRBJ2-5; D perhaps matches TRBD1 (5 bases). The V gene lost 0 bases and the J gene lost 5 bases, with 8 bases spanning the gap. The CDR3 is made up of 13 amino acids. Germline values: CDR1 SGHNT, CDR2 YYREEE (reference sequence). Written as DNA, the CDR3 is TGTGCCAGCAGCTTGGCAGGGCGCGAGACCCAGTACTTC. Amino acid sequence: CASSLAGRETQYF.

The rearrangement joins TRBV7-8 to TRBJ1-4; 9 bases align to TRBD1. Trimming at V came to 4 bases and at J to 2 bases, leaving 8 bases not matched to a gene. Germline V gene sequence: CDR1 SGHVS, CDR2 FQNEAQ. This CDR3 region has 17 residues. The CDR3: CASSSRTGVTTNEKLFF. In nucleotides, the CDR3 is TGTGCCAGCAGCTCAAGGACAGGGGTAACGACTAATGAAAAACTGTTTTTT.

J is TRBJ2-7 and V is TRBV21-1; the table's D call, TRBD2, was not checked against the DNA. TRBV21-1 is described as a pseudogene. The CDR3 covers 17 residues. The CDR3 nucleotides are TGTGCCAGCAGCAAAAACGTAATAGCGGGGGGCACCTACGAGCAGTACTTC. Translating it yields CASSKNVIAGGTYEQYF.

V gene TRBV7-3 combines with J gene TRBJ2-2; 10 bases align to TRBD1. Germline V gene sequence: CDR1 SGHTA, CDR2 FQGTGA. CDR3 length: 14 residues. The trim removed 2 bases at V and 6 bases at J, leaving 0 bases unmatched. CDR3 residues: CASSLGTGAGELFF. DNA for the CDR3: TGTGCCAGCAGCTTAGGGACAGGGGCCGGGGAGCTGTTTTTT.

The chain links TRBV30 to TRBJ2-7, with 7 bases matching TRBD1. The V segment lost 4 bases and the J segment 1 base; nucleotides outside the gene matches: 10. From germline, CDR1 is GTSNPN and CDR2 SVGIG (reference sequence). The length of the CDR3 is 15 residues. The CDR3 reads CAWKHGRGSSYEQYF. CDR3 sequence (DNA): TGTGCCTGGAAACATGGCAGGGGGAGTTCCTACGAGCAGTACTTC.

Written as DNA, the CDR3 is TGTGCCACCAGCACCGGAGACTTTCTTGGCACCGGGGAGCTGTTTTTT. Amino acids: CATSTGDFLGTGELFF. This rearrangement joins TRBV15 to TRBJ2-2; no firm D call. The V end was cut by 4 bases, the J end by 4 bases, with 16 bases between. The germline V gene has CDR1 LNHNV and CDR2 YYDKDF (reference sequence). This CDR3 is 16 amino acids long.

This CDR3 is CASSLLAGGTQTQYF. DNA of the CDR3: TGTGCCAGCAGCTTGCTAGCGGGAGGGACGCAGACCCAGTACTTC. V and J are TRBV5-5 and TRBJ2-5; TRBD2 agrees at 12 bases. The length of the CDR3 is 15 residues. The trim removed 1 base at V and 6 bases at J, leaving 4 bases unmatched. Germline-derived CDR1 and CDR2 are SGHKS and YYEKEE (reference sequence).

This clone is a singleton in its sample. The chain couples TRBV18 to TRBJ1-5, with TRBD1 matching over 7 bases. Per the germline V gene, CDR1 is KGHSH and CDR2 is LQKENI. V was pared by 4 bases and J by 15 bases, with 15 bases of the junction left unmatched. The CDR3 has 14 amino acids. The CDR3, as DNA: TGTGCCAGCTCACAAGACAGGGACTCGATCCTTCTGCATTTT. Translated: CASSQDRDSILLHF.

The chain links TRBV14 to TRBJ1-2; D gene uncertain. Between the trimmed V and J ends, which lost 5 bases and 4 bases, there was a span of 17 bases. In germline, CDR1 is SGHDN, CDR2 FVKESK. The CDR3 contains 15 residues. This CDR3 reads CASSISYLNPYGYTF. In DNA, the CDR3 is TGTGCCAGCAGCATAAGCTATCTAAACCCCTATGGCTACACCTTC.

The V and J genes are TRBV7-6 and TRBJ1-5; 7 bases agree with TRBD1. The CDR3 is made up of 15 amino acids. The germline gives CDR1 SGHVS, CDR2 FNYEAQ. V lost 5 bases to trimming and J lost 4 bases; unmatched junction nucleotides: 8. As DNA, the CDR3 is TGTGCCAGCAGCACTAGACAGGGTCCTAATCAGCCCCAGCATTTT. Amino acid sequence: CASSTRQGPNQPQHF.

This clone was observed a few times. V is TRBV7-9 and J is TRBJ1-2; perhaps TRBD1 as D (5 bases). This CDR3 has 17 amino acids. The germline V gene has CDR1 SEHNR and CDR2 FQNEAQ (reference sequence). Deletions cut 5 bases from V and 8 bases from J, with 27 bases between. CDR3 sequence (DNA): TGTGCCAGCAGCCCCAGGGTGCGGCAGAACCCCTCGGAAGGCTACACCTTC. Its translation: CASSPRVRQNPSEGYTF.

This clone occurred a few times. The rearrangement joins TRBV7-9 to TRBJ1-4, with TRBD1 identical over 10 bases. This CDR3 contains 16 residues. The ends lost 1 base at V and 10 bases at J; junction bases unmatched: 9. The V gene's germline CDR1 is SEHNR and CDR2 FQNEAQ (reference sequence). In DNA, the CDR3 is TGTGCCAGCAGCTTAGGAACGGGACGGGACAGGGGAAAACTGTTTTTT. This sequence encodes CASSLGTGRDRGKLFF.

CDR3 region: CASSQQGQGASSYNEQFF. The CDR3 bases are TGTGCCAGCAGCCAACAGGGACAGGGGGCAAGCTCCTACAATGAGCAGTTCTTC. This chain links TRBV7-8 with TRBJ2-1; 12 nucleotides match TRBD1. The germline V gene has CDR1 SGHVS and CDR2 FQNEAQ. Trimming removed 5 bases from V and 0 bases from J; junction bases left unmatched: 8. The length of the CDR3 is 18 residues.

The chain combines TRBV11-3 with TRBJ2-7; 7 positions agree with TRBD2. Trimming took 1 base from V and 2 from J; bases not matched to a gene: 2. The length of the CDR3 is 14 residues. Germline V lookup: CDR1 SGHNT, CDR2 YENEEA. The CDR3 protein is CASSLGGLTYEQYF. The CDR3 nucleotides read TGTGCCAGCAGCTTAGGGGGACTAACCTACGAGCAGTACTTC.

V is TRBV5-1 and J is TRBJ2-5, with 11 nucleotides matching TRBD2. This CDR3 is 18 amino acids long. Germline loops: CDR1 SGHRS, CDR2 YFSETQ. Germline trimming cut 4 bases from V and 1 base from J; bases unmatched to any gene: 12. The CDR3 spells CASSRQVAGGVSQETQYF. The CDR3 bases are TGCGCCAGCAGCAGGCAGGTAGCGGGAGGGGTTTCCCAAGAGACCCAGTACTTC.

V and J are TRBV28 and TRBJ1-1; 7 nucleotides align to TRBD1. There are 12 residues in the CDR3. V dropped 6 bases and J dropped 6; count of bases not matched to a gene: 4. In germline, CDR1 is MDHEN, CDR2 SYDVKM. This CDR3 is CASRSTGAEAFF. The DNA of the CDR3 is TGTGCCAGCAGGTCTACAGGGGCTGAAGCTTTCTTT.

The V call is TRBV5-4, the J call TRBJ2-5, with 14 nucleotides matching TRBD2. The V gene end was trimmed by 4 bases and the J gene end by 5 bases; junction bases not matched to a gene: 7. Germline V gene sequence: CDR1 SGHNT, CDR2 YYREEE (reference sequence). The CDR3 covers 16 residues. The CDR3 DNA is TGTGCCAGCAGCAGACTAGCGGGAGGGACGGGGGAGACCCAGTACTTC. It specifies CASSRLAGGTGETQYF.

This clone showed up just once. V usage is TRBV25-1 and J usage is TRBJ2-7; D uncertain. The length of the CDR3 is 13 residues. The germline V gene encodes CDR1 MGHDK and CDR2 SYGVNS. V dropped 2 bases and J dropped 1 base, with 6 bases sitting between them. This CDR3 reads CASSELRSYEQYF. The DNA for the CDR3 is TGTGCCAGCAGTGAACTCCGGTCCTACGAGCAGTACTTC.